Shown below are 26 T cell receptor beta chains from a single sample sequenced in a study of T cells expressing NK-cell markers (dated by TCRdb to about 2020). The library was generated by 5' RACE. Instrument used: Illumina HiSeq 2000. TCRdb reprocessed the reads; each CDR3 protein sequence makes one entry, and DNA is unavailable. This sample's records show 500,000 or so distinct CDR3 sequences. The ten largest clones take up approximately 4% of the sample. Sequencing was carried out using blood T cells: a sorted CD56 or NKG2C T cell subset, CD4+ or CD8+ T cells, or bulk PBMC T cells (not recorded which). The receptor set was obtained from a man younger than 35 in good health. Donor details come from another sample of the same person, matched by shared clones.

The chain joins TRBV6-2 or TRBV6-3 to TRBJ2-7; TCRdb's assignment of TRBD1 cannot be checked, as there is no DNA. The CDR3 is 14 amino acids. Germline V gene data show CDR1 as MNHEY and CDR2 as SVGEGT. CDR3 region: CASTADRGTYEQYF.

The chain is built from TRBV4-2 and TRBJ1-1; the D call from TCRdb, TRBD1, cannot be confirmed without DNA. This CDR3 spans 17 amino acids. Germline V gives CDR1 LGHNA, CDR2 YNFKEQ. CDR3 amino acids: CASSQDRTGGLDTEAFF.

The chain uses TRBV11-2 and TRBJ2-5; TCRdb's D call of TRBD1 is untestable without DNA. This CDR3 region has 15 residues. Per germline, CDR1 SGHAT and CDR2 FQNNGV. CDR3 protein: CASSPGTANQETQYF.

The chain joins TRBV19 to TRBJ1-4; absent DNA, TCRdb's TRBD1 call cannot be checked. CDR3 length: 15 residues. From germline, CDR1 is LNHDA and CDR2 SQIVND (reference sequence). CDR3 sequence reads: CASSKTGTAFEKLFF.

The chain employs TRBV30 and TRBJ2-2; TCRdb picks TRBD1, but there is no DNA to check that call. Germline V lookup: CDR1 GTSNPN, CDR2 SVGIG (reference sequence). The CDR3 consists of 14 residues. The chain's CDR3 is CAWSEGSGTGELFF.

V gene TRBV28 combines with J gene TRBJ2-7; TCRdb lists TRBD1, though no DNA is available to test this call. The CDR3 covers 13 residues. Germline loops: CDR1 MDHEN, CDR2 SYDVKM. The CDR3 sequence: CAARTGTKGEQYF.

The genes are TRBV4-2 and TRBJ2-5; TCRdb indicates TRBD1, and absent DNA this call remains unverified. The length of the CDR3 is 13 residues. Germline V gene data show CDR1 as LGHNA and CDR2 as YNFKEQ. CDR3: CASSPRGPETQYF.

This chain joins TRBV5-8 and TRBJ2-1. Germline loops: CDR1 SGHTS, CDR2 YDEGEE. The CDR3 sequence is 13 residues long. The CDR3 loop reads CASSLGLRDEQFF.

This chain joins TRBV6-2 or TRBV6-3 and TRBJ1-1. In germline, CDR1 is MNHEY, CDR2 SVGEGT. This CDR3 is built from 15 residues. CDR3 amino acids: CASSYSSRTGSEAFF.

The V and J genes are TRBV5-1 and TRBJ2-1. CDR3 size: 16 residues. Germline loops: CDR1 SGHRS, CDR2 YFSETQ. This CDR3 reads CASSLATNSKYNEQFF.

The chain links TRBV29-1 to TRBJ2-6; the TCRdb D gene call, TRBD2, has no DNA to confirm it. The CDR3 is 16 amino acids. Germline V lookup: CDR1 SQVTM, CDR2 ANQGSEA. The CDR3 spells CSVESGVSSGANVLTF.

CDR3 residues: CASSETSGRIIQYF. This chain joins TRBV13 and TRBJ2-4; TCRdb designates TRBD2, a call that cannot be tested without DNA. This CDR3 is built from 14 residues. Germline V CDR1 and CDR2: PRHDT, FYEKMQ (reference sequence).

This chain uses TRBV27 with TRBJ2-2; TCRdb lists TRBD2, though no DNA is available to test this call. The CDR3 loop spans 16 amino acids. CDR1 and CDR2 from the germline V gene are MNHEY and SMNVEV (reference sequence). This CDR3 is CASSIAGGANTGELFF.

The rearrangement links TRBV6-1 to TRBJ2-1; TCRdb calls TRBD1, which cannot be checked without DNA. The germline V gene has CDR1 MNHNS and CDR2 SASEGT. The CDR3 consists of 15 residues. The CDR3 loop reads CASRPGSVRSNEQFF.

This chain links TRBV7-8 with TRBJ2-1. This CDR3 spans 15 amino acids. The germline CDR1 and CDR2 sequences are SGHVS and FQNEAQ. The CDR3 here is CASSLGRLTYNEQFF.

The genes are TRBV30 and TRBJ2-1; lacking DNA, the TRBD1 call made by TCRdb goes unchecked. This CDR3 spans 14 amino acids. The V gene's germline CDR1 is GTSNPN and CDR2 SVGIG (reference sequence). The CDR3 sequence: CAWGDGKSYNEQFF.

CDR3 region: CSAEGLADPYQETQYF. The chain uses TRBV20-1 and TRBJ2-5; TCRdb lists TRBD2, though no DNA is available to test this call. Germline V gives CDR1 DFQATT, CDR2 SNEGSKA (reference sequence). The CDR3 consists of 16 residues.

The gene calls are TRBV7-9 and TRBJ2-7; as DNA is missing, the TRBD1 call by TCRdb cannot be tested. Germline values: CDR1 SEHNR, CDR2 FQNEAQ (reference sequence). The CDR3 runs to 14 residues. CDR3: CASSLLDRGGTPVF.

The rearrangement links TRBV7-2 to TRBJ1-4; checking the TCRdb D call of TRBD1 is not possible without DNA. The CDR3 extends over 17 amino acids. Germline lookup yields CDR1 SGHTA and CDR2 FQGNSA. CDR3 residues: CASSLGGQATTNEKLFF. The full variable domain, with the rest looked up from reference TRBV7-2 and TRBJ1-4, is GAGVSQSPSNKVTEKGKDVELRCDPISGHTALYWYRQSLGQGLEFLIYFQGNSAPDKSGLPSDRFSAERTGGSVSTLTIQRTQQEDSAVYLCASSLGGQATTNEKLFFGSGTQLSVL.

The chain carries TRBV11-2 and TRBJ2-1; the TRBD2 assignment by TCRdb is unverifiable without DNA. Germline V gene lookup returns CDR1 SGHAT and CDR2 FQNNGV. The CDR3 has 13 residues. This CDR3 reads CAIPGLVFDEQFF.

J is TRBJ2-4 and V is TRBV10-3. CDR1 and CDR2 (germline): ENHRY, SYGVKD. This CDR3 is 18 amino acids long. CDR3 sequence: CATHMTAWSAERGNIQYF.

This rearrangement joins TRBV6-5 to TRBJ1-4; TCRdb selects TRBD1, and the lack of DNA leaves this call unchecked. Per the germline V gene, CDR1 is MNHEY and CDR2 is SVGAGI. This CDR3 has 16 residues. CDR3: CARRQGAFHANEKLFF.

The genes are TRBV7-9 and TRBJ1-4; TCRdb calls TRBD1, which cannot be checked without DNA. Germline V gives CDR1 SEHNR, CDR2 FQNEAQ (reference sequence). This CDR3 has 14 residues. The CDR3 sequence: CASDMGQGNEKLFF. Using reference TRBV7-9 and TRBJ1-4 for the parts outside the CDR3, the full variable domain is DTGVSQNPRHKITKRGQNVTFRCDPISEHNRLYWYRQTLGQGPEFLTYFQNEAQLEKSRLLSDRFSAERPKGSFSTLEIQRTEQGDSAMYLCASDMGQGNEKLFFGSGTQLSVL.

The chain uses TRBV5-1 and TRBJ2-2; as DNA is missing, the TRBD2 call by TCRdb cannot be tested. Germline CDR1 and CDR2: SGHRS and YFSETQ. This CDR3 contains 16 residues. The CDR3 loop is CASSPVAGGPTGELFF. Together with reference TRBV5-1 and TRBJ2-2, the CDR3 gives the full variable domain: KAGVTQTPRYLIKTRGQQVTLSCSPISGHRSVSWYQQTPGQGLQFLFEYFSETQRNKGNFPGRFSGRQFSNSRSEMNVSTLELGDSALYLCASSPVAGGPTGELFFGEGSRLTVL.

The V and J genes are TRBV11-1 and TRBJ2-3; TCRdb indicates TRBD1, and absent DNA this call remains unverified. CDR1 and CDR2 from the germline V gene are SGHAT and FQDESV (reference sequence). The length of the CDR3 is 14 residues. The CDR3 loop is CASSKGTDTDTQYF.

The chain carries TRBV5-1 and TRBJ1-4. This CDR3 has 17 amino acids. The germline V gene encodes CDR1 SGHRS and CDR2 YFSETQ. This CDR3 reads CASSYGLKPDPNEKLFF.